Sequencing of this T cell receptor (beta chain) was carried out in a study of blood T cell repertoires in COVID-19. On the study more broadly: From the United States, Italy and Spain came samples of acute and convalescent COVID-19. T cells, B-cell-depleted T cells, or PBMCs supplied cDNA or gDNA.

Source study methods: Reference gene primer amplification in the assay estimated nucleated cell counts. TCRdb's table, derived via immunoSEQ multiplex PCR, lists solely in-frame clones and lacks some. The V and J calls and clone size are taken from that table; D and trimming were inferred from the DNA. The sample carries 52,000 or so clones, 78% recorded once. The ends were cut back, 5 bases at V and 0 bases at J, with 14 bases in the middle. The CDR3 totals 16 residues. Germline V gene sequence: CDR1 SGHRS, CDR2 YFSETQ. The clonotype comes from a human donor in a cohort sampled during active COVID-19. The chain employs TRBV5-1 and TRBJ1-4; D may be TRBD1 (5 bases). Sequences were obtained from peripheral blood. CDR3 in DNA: TGCGCCAGCAGTTCTACAGGAATTGCAACTAATGAAAAACTGTTTTTT. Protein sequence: CASSSTGIATNEKLFF.